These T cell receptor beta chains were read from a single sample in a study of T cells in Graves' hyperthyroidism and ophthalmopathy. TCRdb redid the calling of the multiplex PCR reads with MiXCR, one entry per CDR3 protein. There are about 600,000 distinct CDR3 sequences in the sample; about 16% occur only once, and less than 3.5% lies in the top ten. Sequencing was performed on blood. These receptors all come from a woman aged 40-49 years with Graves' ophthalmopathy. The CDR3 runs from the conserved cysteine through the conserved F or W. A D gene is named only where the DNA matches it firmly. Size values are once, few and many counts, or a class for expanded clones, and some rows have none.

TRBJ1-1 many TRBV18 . CASSPPRGGNTEAFF TGTGCCAGCTCACCACCACGAGGGGGGAACACTGAAGCTTTCTTT
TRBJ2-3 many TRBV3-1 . CASSQEGTDTQYF TGTGCCAGCAGCCAAGAAGGAACAGATACGCAGTATTTT
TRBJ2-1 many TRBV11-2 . CASSLGSQGGAYNEQFF TGTGCCAGCAGCTTAGGGAGTCAAGGCGGGGCCTACAATGAGCAGTTCTTC
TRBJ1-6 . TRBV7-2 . CASSLALGVRNSPLHF TGTGCCAGCAGCTTAGCGCTAGGGGTAAGGAATTCACCCCTCCACTTT
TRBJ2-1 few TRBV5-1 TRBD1 CASSRGQGVWDEQFF TGCGCCAGCAGCAGGGGACAGGGGGTTTGGGATGAGCAGTTCTTC
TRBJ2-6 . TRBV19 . CASSLAGPGANVLTF TGTGCCAGTAGTCTCGCGGGGCCTGGGGCCAACGTCCTGACTTTC
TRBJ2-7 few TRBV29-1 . CSVQTDLYEQYF TGCAGCGTTCAAACGGACCTCTACGAGCAGTACTTC
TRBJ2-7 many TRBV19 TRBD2 CASSKGLAGSYEQYF TGTGCCAGTAGTAAGGGACTAGCGGGATCCTACGAGCAGTACTTC
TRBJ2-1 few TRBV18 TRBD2 CASSPVAGGPHEQFF TGTGCCAGCTCACCAGTAGCGGGAGGGCCCCATGAGCAGTTCTTC
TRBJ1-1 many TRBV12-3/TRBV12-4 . CASSSAENTEAFF TGTGCCAGCAGTTCAGCAGAGAACACTGAAGCTTTCTTT
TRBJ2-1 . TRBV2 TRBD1 CASSMDRGNEQFF TGTGCCAGCAGTATGGACAGGGGGAATGAGCAGTTCTTC
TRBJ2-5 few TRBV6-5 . CAGSYRETQYF TGTGCCGGCAGTTACCGTGAGACCCAGTACTTC
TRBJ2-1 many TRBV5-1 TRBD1 CATQGTGSNGGKQFF TGCGCCACCCAGGGGACAGGGTCTAACGGGGGTAAGCAGTTCTTC
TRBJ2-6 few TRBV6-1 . CASSSNTGSGANVLTF TGTGCCAGCAGTTCCAACACGGGCTCTGGGGCCAACGTCCTGACTTTC
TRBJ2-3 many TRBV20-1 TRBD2 CSAVGTTTDTQYF TGCAGTGCAGTGGGGACTACAACAGATACGCAGTATTTT
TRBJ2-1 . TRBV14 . CASSQSQIYNEQFF TGTGCCAGCAGCCAATCACAGATTTACAATGAGCAGTTCTTC
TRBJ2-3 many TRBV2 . CASSERSVRTDTQYF TGTGCCAGCAGTGAGAGATCCGTGCGGACAGATACGCAGTATTTT
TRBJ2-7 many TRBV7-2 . CASSSLGRLLYEQYF TGTGCCAGCAGCTCCCTTGGGCGGCTGCTCTACGAGCAGTACTTC
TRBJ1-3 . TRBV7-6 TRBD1 CASSSPPGQLSSGNTIYF TGTGCCAGCAGCTCCCCTCCGGGACAGCTGAGCTCTGGAAACACCATATATTTT
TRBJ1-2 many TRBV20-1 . CSARDTFWGYTF TGCAGTGCTAGGGACACCTTCTGGGGCTACACCTTC
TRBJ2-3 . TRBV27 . CASSLDRGLAGSTDTQYF TGTGCCAGCAGTTTAGACAGGGGCCTAGCGGGGAGCACAGATACGCAGTATTTT